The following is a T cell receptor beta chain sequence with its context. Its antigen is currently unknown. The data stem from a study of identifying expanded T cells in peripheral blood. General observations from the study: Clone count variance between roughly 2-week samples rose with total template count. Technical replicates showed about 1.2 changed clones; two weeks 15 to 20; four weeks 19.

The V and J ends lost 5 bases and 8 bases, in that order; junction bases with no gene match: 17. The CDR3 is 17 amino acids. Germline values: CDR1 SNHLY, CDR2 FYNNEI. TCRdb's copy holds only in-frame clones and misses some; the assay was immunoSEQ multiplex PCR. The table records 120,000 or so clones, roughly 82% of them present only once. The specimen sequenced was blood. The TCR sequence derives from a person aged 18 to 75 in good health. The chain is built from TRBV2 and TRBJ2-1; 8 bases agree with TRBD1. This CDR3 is CASSTWTGKAVGYEQFF. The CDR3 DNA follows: TGTGCCAGCAGTACCTGGACAGGGAAGGCTGTTGGCTATGAGCAGTTCTTC.